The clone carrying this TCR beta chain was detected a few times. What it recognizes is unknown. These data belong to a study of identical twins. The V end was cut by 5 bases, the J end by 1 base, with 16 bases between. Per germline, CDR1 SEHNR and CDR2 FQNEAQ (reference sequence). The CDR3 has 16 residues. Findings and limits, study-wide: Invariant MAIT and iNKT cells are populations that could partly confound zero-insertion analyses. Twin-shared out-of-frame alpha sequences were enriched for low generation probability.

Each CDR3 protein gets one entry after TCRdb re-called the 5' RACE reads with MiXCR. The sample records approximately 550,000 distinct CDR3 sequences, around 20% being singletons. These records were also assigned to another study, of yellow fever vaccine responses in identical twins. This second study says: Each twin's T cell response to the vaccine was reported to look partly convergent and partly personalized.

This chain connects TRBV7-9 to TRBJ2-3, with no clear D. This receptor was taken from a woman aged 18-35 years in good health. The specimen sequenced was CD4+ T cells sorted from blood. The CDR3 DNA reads TGTGCCAGCAGCGTCCGATCGCAGCGCCGCACAGATACGCAGTATTTT. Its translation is CASSVRSQRRTDTQYF.